This entry concerns a single T cell receptor (beta chain). It lacks a known antigen. One base away there is no much larger clone; base qualities are not given. In Seattle, one collaborating source enrolled patients while the infection was active and tracked those patients longitudinally over the course of disease. The collaborating institutions used their own protocols to collect whole blood in K2EDTA tubes. For TCRbeta analysis, collaborator samples were shipped as frozen whole blood, as isolated PBMCs, or as DNA extracted from either sample type. TCRbeta CDR3 regions were amplified from genomic DNA using the immunoSEQ Assay, a bias-controlled multiplex PCR. In the source study's methods: Within the assay, amplification of reference gene primers was used to estimate how many nucleated cells each sample contained. To quantify the absolute abundance of each unique TCRbeta CDR3 rearrangement, sequence reads were collapsed and filtered. Productive Simpson clonality was computed per sample as the square root of Simpson's diversity index over productive rearrangements. TCRdb carries this immuneACCESS record with in-frame sequences only. Its versions omit some clonotypes, under half of them owing to an unresolved V gene in the studies checked, with the rest unexplained. V and J calls and clone size are given by that table; D and trimming were obtained from the DNA. The sample table holds 85,000 to 120,000 clones, of which approximately 86% were seen once. The ten largest clones capture under 6.5% of the sample.

Reading from cysteine to phenylalanine, the CDR3 counts 17 amino acids. The DNA shown is the 51-base CDR3, in frame from base 1. The germline V gene (reference sequence) provides CDR1 SEHNR and CDR2 FQNEAQ. Relative to germline, V is missing 3 bases and J is missing 0 bases, with 8 bases of the junction outside any gene match. These data come from a study of blood T cell repertoires in COVID-19 (dated by TCRdb to 2020 to 2021). Context from the whole study: The collaborator samples originated in the United States, Italy and Spain and spanned the acute and convalescent phases of COVID-19. The prospective study material was composed of cDNA or gDNA derived from T cells, B-cell-depleted T cells, or PBMCs. Subjects who had been exposed to COVID-19, were actively infected with it, or had recovered from it provided the deeply sampled blood TCRbeta repertoires that made up the dataset. The repertoires were released in a freely available public database meant as a resource for research on the immune response to SARS-CoV-2. The samples were drawn from the first 160 participants of the ongoing ImmuneRACE study and from 1,200 or so subjects provided by 6 global collaborators. Nearly every sample came with metadata listing a de-identified subject ID, COVID-19 status, age in years and sex. Where HLA class I and class II types were available, the types were taken from metadata supplied by the sample provider, not from assay-based typing.

The paper's findings and limits, for the study overall: The amount of clinical and demographic metadata varied by source and participant and was provided uncurated.

Sequencing was carried out using peripheral blood. The chain is made from TRBV7-9 and TRBJ2-3; TRBD2 matches 8 bases in the middle. The source of this sequence is a woman aged 50 to 60 with COVID-19, enrolled during active disease. DNA sequence: TGTGCCAGCAGCTTTAAGAGCGGGGGCCTTAGCACAGATACGCAGTATTTT. Its coded protein is CASSFKSGGLSTDTQYF.